This T cell receptor (beta chain) was observed in a study of shared clonotypes between healthy human individuals. Broader study findings: Among donors, clonotype sharing was expected to be affected by sequencing depth.

Libraries were prepared by immunoSEQ multiplex PCR; TCRdb keeps only in-frame clonotypes and omits some of them. The sample lists 850,000 to 1,200,000 clones; 65% to 75% were seen once. The CDR3 loop spans 14 amino acids. Trimming left V 0 bases short and J 5 bases short, with 8 bases between. The germline CDR1 and CDR2 sequences are SGHRS and YFSETQ. Comments on this clone: Its specificity is unknown. The same CDR3 can be traced to other DNA sequences in this sample.

The gene calls are TRBV5-1 and TRBJ1-4, with D possibly being TRBD1 (6 bases). The sequenced sample consisted of memory CD4+ T cells sorted from blood. Regarding subset: CD45RA-negative fraction. The sequence was obtained from a man younger than 30 in good health. The chain's CDR3 is CASSLEGGNEKLFF. The CDR3, as DNA: TGCGCCAGCAGCTTGGAGGGGGGCAATGAAAAACTGTTTTTT.